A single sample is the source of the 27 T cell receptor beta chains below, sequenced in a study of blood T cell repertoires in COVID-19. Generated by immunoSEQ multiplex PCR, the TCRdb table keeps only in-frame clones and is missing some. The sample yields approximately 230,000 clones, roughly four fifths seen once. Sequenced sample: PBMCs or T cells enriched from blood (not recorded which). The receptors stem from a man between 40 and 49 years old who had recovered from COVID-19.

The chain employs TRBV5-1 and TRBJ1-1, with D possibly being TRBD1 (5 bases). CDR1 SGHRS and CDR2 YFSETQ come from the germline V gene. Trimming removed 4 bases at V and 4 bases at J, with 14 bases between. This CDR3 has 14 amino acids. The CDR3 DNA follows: TGCGCCAGCAGCCCACAGGCCCCCGGCACTGAAGCTTTCTTT. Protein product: CASSPQAPGTEAFF.

The CDR3 loop reads CASSLHRDQPQHF. As DNA, the CDR3 is TGTGCCAGCAGCCTCCACAGGGATCAGCCCCAGCATTTT. The chain combines TRBV3-1 (or the pseudogene TRBV3-2) with TRBJ1-5; D perhaps matches TRBD1 (6 bases). V dropped 4 bases and J dropped 5 bases, with 9 bases sitting between them. Germline CDR1 is LGHDT and CDR2 is YNNKEL (reference sequence). The CDR3 is 13 residues long.

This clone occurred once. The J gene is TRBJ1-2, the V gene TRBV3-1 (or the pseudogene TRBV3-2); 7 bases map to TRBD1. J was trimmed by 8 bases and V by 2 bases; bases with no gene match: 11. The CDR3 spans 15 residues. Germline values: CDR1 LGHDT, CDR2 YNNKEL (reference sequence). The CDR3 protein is CASSQSEATGKGYTF. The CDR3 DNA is TGTGCCAGCAGCCAATCTGAGGCGACAGGGAAGGGCTACACCTTC.

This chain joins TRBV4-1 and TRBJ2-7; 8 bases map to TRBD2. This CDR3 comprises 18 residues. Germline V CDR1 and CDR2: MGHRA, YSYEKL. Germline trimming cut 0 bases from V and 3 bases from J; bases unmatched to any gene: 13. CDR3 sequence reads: CASSQETGPGAGGYEQYF. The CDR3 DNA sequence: TGCGCCAGCAGCCAAGAAACTGGCCCGGGGGCGGGGGGCTACGAGCAGTACTTC.

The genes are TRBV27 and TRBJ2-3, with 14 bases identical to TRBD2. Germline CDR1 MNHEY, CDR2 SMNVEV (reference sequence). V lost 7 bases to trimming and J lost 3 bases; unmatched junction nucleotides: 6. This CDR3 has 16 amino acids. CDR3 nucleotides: TGTGCCAGCAAGGGACTAGCGGGGGAAAGAACAGATACGCAGTATTTT. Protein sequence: CASKGLAGERTDTQYF.

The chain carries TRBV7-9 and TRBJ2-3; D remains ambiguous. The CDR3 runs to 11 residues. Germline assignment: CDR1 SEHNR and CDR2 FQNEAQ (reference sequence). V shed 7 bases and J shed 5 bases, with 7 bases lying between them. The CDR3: CASMFRDTQYF. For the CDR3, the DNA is TGTGCCAGCATGTTTCGAGATACGCAGTATTTT. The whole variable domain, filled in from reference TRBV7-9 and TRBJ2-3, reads DTGVSQNPRHKITKRGQNVTFRCDPISEHNRLYWYRQTLGQGPEFLTYFQNEAQLEKSRLLSDRFSAERPKGSFSTLEIQRTEQGDSAMYLCASMFRDTQYFGPGTRLTVL.

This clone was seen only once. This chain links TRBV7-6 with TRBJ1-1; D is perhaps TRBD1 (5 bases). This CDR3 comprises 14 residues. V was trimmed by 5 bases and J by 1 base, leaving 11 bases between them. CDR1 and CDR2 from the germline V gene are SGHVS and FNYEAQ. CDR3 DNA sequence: TGTGCCAGCAGCAAGTCGACAGAGAACACTGAAGCTTTCTTT. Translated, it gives CASSKSTENTEAFF. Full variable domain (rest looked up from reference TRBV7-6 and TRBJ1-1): GAGVSQSPRYKVTKRGQDVALRCDPISGHVSLYWYRQALGQGPEFLTYFNYEAQQDKSGLPNDRFSAERPEGSISTLTIQRTEQRDSAMYRCASSKSTENTEAFFGQGTRLTVV.

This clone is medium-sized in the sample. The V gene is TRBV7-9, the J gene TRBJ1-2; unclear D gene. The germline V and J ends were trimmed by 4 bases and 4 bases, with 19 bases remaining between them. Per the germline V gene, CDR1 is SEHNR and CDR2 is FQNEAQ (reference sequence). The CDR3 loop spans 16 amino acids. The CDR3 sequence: CASSSSLWEVVYGYTF. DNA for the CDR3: TGTGCCAGCAGCTCCTCATTGTGGGAGGTCGTCTATGGCTACACCTTC.

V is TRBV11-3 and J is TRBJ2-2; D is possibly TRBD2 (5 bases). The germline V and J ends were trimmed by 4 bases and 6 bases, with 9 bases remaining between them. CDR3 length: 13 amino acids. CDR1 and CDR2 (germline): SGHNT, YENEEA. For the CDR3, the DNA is TGTGCCAGCAGCTATAGCGAGGCCGGGGAGCTGTTTTTT. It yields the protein CASSYSEAGELFF.

The CDR3 region has the DNA TGCGCCAGCAGCTTGAACGGGGAACTAACTGAAGCTTTCTTT. Translated: CASSLNGELTEAFF. The chain employs TRBV5-1 and TRBJ1-1, with D unresolved. The CDR3 contains 14 residues. Per the germline V gene, CDR1 is SGHRS and CDR2 is YFSETQ. V lost 1 base to trimming and J lost 5 bases, with 12 bases between them.

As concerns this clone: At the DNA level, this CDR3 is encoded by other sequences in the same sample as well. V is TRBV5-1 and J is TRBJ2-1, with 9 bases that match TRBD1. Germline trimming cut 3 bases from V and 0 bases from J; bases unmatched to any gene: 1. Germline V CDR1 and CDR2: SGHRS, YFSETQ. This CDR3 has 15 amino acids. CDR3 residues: CASSSTGGSYNEQFF. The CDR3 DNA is TGCGCCAGCAGCTCGACAGGGGGCTCCTACAATGAGCAGTTCTTC.

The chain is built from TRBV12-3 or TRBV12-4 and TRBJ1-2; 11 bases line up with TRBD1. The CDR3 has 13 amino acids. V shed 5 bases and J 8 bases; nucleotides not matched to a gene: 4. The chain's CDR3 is CASSGDRGGGYTF. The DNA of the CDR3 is TGTGCCAGCAGTGGGGACAGGGGGGGAGGCTACACCTTC.

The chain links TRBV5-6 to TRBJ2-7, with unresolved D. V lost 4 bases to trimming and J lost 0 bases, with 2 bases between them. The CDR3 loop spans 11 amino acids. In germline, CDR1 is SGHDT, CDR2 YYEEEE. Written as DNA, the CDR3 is TGTGCCAGCAGCCACTCCTACGAGCAGTACTTC. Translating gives CASSHSYEQYF.

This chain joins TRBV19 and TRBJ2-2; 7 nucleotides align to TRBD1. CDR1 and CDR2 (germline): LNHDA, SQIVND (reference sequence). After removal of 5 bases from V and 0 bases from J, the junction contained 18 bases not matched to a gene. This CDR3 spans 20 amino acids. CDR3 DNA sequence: TGTGCCAGTAGTGTTACCCCGGGACAGTTATCCCCCGCGAACACCGGGGAGCTGTTTTTT. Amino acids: CASSVTPGQLSPANTGELFF.

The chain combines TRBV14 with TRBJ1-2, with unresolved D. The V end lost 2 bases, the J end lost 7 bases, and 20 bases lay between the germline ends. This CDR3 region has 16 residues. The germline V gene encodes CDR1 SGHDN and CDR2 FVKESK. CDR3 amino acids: CASSQPGGVGGSGYTF. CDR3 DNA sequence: TGTGCCAGCAGCCAACCTGGTGGGGTAGGAGGTTCTGGCTACACCTTC.

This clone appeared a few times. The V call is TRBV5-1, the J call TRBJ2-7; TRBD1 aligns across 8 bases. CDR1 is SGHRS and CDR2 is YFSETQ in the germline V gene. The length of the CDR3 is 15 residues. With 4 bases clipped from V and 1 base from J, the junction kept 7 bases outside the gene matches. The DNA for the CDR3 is TGCGCCAGCAGCACCGGGACAGGCCCTTCCTACGAGCAGTACTTC. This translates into CASSTGTGPSYEQYF.

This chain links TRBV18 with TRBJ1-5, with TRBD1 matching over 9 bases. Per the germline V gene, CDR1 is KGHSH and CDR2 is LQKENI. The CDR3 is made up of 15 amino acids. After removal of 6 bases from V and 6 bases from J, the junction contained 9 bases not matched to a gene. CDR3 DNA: TGTGCCAGCTCCCTAGACAGGGGGGAGATTCAGCCCCAGCATTTT. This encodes CASSLDRGEIQPQHF.

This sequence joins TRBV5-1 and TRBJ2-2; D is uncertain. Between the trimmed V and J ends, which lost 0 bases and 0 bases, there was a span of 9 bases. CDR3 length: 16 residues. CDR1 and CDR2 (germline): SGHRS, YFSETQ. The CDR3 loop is CASSLGQYPNTGELFF. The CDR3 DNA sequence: TGCGCCAGCAGCTTGGGGCAGTATCCGAACACCGGGGAGCTGTTTTTT.

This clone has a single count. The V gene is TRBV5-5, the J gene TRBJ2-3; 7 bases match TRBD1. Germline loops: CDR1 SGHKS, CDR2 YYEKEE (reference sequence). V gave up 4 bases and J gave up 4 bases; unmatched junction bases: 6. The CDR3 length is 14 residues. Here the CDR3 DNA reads TGTGCCAGCAGCCTAGGACAGGTTGCAGATACGCAGTATTTT. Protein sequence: CASSLGQVADTQYF.

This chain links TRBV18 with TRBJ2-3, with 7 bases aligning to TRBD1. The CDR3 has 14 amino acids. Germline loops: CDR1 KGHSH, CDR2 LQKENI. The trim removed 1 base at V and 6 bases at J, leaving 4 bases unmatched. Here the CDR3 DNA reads TGTGCCAGCTCACCACAGGGGGCGCAGGATACGCAGTATTTT. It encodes CASSPQGAQDTQYF.

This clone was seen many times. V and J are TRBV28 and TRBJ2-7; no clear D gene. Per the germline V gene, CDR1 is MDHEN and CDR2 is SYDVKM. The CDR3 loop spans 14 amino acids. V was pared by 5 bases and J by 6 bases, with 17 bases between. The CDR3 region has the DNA TGTGCCAGCAGTCTCCCTGGTGAGGTCCGCGAGCAGTACTTC. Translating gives CASSLPGEVREQYF.

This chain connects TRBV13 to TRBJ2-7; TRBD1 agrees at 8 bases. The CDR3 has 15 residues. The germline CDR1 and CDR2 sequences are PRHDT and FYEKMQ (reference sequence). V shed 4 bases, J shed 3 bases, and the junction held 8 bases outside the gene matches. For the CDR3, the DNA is TGTGCCAGCAGCTCCCGACAGGGGACCTTCTACGAGCAGTACTTC. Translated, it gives CASSSRQGTFYEQYF.

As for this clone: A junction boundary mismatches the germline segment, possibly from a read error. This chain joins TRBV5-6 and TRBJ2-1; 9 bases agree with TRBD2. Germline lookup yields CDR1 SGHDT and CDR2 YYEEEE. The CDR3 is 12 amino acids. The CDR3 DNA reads TGTGCCAGCAGCTGGGGGGGGACTAGCCCCATCTTC. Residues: CASSWGGTSPIF.

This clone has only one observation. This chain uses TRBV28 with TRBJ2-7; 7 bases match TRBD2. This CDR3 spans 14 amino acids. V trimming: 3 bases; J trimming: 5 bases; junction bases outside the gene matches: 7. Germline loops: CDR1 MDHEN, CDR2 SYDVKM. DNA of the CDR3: TGTGCCAGCAGTTTGGGGGGGGTTATCGACGAGCAGTACTTC. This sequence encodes CASSLGGVIDEQYF. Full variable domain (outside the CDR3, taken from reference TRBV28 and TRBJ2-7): DVKVTQSSRYLVKRTGEKVFLECVQDMDHENMFWYRQDPGLGLRLIYFSYDVKMKEKGDIPEGYSVSREKKERFSLILESASTNQTSMYLCASSLGGVIDEQYFGPGTRLTVT.

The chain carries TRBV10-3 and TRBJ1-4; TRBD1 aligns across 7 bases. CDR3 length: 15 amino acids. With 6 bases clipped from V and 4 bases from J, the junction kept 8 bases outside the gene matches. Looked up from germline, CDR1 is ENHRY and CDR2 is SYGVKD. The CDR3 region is CAIRQSGTDNEKLFF. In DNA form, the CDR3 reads TGTGCCATCAGACAATCCGGGACAGATAATGAAAAACTGTTTTTT.

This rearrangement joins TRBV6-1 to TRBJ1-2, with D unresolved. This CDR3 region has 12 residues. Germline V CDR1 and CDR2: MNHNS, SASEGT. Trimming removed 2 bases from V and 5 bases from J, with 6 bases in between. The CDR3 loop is CASSERFYGYTF. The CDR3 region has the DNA TGTGCCAGCAGTGAACGGTTTTATGGCTACACCTTC.

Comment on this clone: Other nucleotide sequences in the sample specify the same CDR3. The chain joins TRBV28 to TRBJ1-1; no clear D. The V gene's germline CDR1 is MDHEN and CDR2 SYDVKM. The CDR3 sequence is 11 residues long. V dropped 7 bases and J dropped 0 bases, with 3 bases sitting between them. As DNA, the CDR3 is TGTGCCAGCACCTTGAACACTGAAGCTTTCTTT. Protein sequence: CASTLNTEAFF.